These 8 T cell receptor beta chains were all obtained from the same sample, sequenced in a study of cytomegalovirus exposure and HLA in healthy donors. Only in-frame clones appear in the TCRdb table, and some are missing; sequencing was by immunoSEQ multiplex PCR. The sample consists of roughly 280,000 clones, roughly 85% of them appearing once. The sample was PBMCs. These receptors were collected from a woman younger than 35 in good health and CMV-seronegative.

The chain is built from TRBV27 and TRBJ1-5; TRBD1 might be the D (5 bases). Trimming took 4 bases from V and 2 from J, leaving 12 bases between them. Germline V lookup: CDR1 MNHEY, CDR2 SMNVEV (reference sequence). The CDR3 runs 15 residues. CDR3 loop: CASSYSGIGNQPQHF. The DNA of the CDR3 is TGTGCCAGCAGTTACTCAGGGATAGGCAATCAGCCCCAGCATTTT.

This rearrangement joins TRBV4-1 to TRBJ2-1, with 8 bases aligning to TRBD1. Germline CDR1 and CDR2: MGHRA and YSYEKL. The CDR3 sequence is 17 residues long. Trimming cost V 4 bases and J 3 bases; bases outside gene matches: 11. DNA for the CDR3: TGCGCCAGCAGCCTACGGACAGGGCTTGCCAACTACAATGAGCAGTTCTTC. Translating it yields CASSLRTGLANYNEQFF.

This sequence joins TRBV29-1 and TRBJ2-7; 12 bases are shared with TRBD1. Trimming removed 3 bases from V and 4 bases from J; junction bases left unmatched: 10. CDR1 is SQVTM and CDR2 is ANQGSEA in the germline V gene. The CDR3 spans 16 residues. DNA of the CDR3: TGCAGCGTTGATAGGGGACAGGGGGCGGGAAATTACGAGCAGTACTTC. Protein product: CSVDRGQGAGNYEQYF.

The V and J genes are TRBV2 and TRBJ2-1; D might be TRBD1 (6 bases). The V and J ends lost 7 bases and 4 bases respectively, with 11 bases between them. This CDR3 contains 13 residues. Germline-derived CDR1 and CDR2 are SNHLY and FYNNEI. The CDR3 loop reads CASKDSRYNEQFF. The CDR3 nucleotides read TGTGCCAGCAAGGACAGCCGATACAATGAGCAGTTCTTC.

This clone turned up a few times. The genes are TRBV6-4 and TRBJ2-1; 12 positions match TRBD2. J gave up 8 bases and V 2 bases, and 4 bases lay outside the gene matches. Germline CDR1 reads MRHNA; CDR2 reads SNTAGT. The CDR3 has 15 amino acids. The CDR3 sequence: CASSDGTSGSDEQFF. DNA for the CDR3: TGTGCCAGCAGTGACGGGACTAGCGGGTCGGATGAGCAGTTCTTC.

This sequence joins TRBV6-5 and TRBJ1-5; maybe TRBD1 (6 bases). The CDR3 loop spans 13 amino acids. The ends were cut back, 8 bases at V and 4 bases at J, with 12 bases in the middle. CDR1 and CDR2 (germline): MNHEY, SVGAGI. In nucleotides, the CDR3 is TGTGCCAGCCGAGGACAGCTTAATCAGCCCCAGCATTTT. This gives the protein CASRGQLNQPQHF.

This sequence joins TRBV7-9 and TRBJ2-1; TRBD2 agrees at 10 bases. Trimming at V came to 4 bases and at J to 7 bases, leaving 19 bases not matched to a gene. Germline-derived CDR1 and CDR2 are SEHNR and FQNEAQ (reference sequence). This CDR3 comprises 19 residues. CDR3 in amino acids: CASSSPGLATPRMGNEQFF. As DNA, the CDR3 is TGTGCCAGCAGCTCTCCGGGACTAGCGACGCCAAGGATGGGGAATGAGCAGTTCTTC.

The chain carries TRBV5-4 and TRBJ2-1; D not resolved. V was clipped by 0 bases and J by 0 bases, with 4 bases between them. The CDR3 is 14 amino acids. Per the germline V gene, CDR1 is SGHNT and CDR2 is YYREEE (reference sequence). CDR3 sequence: CASSLDISYNEQFF. As DNA, the CDR3 is TGTGCCAGCAGCTTGGATATCTCCTACAATGAGCAGTTCTTC.